This entry features one T cell receptor beta chain sequence. The data are from a study of blood T cell repertoires in COVID-19. Study summary: Acute and convalescent COVID-19 samples came from the United States, Italy and Spain. PBMCs, B-cell-depleted T cells, or T cells were the source of the cDNA or gDNA that made up the material.

Methods used by the authors: How many nucleated cells were present was estimated from reference gene primer amplification. The method was immunoSEQ multiplex PCR; TCRdb's version includes in-frame clones alone and lacks a portion of them. From that table come the V and J calls and clone size; the DNA was used to work out D and trimming. The sample lists hundreds of thousands of clones; 85% were seen once. This receptor was identified in a woman younger than 45 who had been exposed to COVID-19. Sample: PBMCs or T cells enriched from blood (not recorded which).

In DNA form, the CDR3 reads TGTGCCAGCAGCGCCCAGGGACAGGGTATCTATGGCTACACCTTC. This sequence encodes CASSAQGQGIYGYTF. This rearrangement joins TRBV6-2 or TRBV6-3 to TRBJ1-2; 9 nucleotides match TRBD1. Germline CDR1 is MNHEY and CDR2 is SVGEGT. Germline trimming cut 6 bases from V and 4 bases from J; bases unmatched to any gene: 9. This CDR3 has 15 residues.